The 6 T cell receptor beta chains presented below share a single source sample, sequenced in a study of T cell clones after liver transplantation. Assay: immunoSEQ multiplex PCR; the TCRdb copy retains only in-frame clones and omits some. The sample has 45,000 to 60,000 clones; 86% are singletons. Sequenced here: CD8+ T cells from blood, sampled 12 months after liver transplant. Source of these receptors: a human patient who received a liver transplant. Some T cells may be supplied by the graft donor.

In its sample, this clone was seen once. The V gene is TRBV7-9, the J gene TRBJ2-3, with 12 bases aligning to TRBD2. Germline CDR1 and CDR2: SEHNR and FQNEAQ (reference sequence). Unmatched junction bases numbered 9, after V lost 0 bases and J lost 5 bases. This CDR3 spans 18 amino acids. The CDR3 DNA is TGTGCCAGCAGCTTAGCCATGACTAGCGGGAGAGGTGGAGATACGCAGTATTTT. This codes for CASSLAMTSGRGGDTQYF.

This clone was seen a few times. V and J are TRBV29-1 and TRBJ1-1; D is perhaps TRBD1 (6 bases). This CDR3 has 11 amino acids. The germline V and J ends were trimmed by 6 bases and 4 bases, with 9 bases remaining between them. Germline V gene sequence: CDR1 SQVTM, CDR2 ANQGSEA. The CDR3 DNA reads TGCAGCGTAACAGGGTTCACTGAAGCTTTCTTT. This sequence encodes CSVTGFTEAFF.

V and J are TRBV9 and TRBJ2-7, with 8 bases fitting TRBD2. V gave up 3 bases and J gave up 4 bases; unmatched junction bases: 3. CDR1 SGDLS and CDR2 YYNGEE come from the germline V gene. This CDR3 is built from 13 residues. CDR3: CASSAGTRYEQYF. CDR3 bases: TGTGCCAGCAGCGCCGGGACTAGATACGAGCAGTACTTC. Together with reference TRBV9 and TRBJ2-7, the CDR3 gives the full variable domain: DSGVTQTPKHLITATGQRVTLRCSPRSGDLSVYWYQQSLDQGLQFLIQYYNGEERAKGNILERFSAQQFPDLHSELNLSSLELGDSALYFCASSAGTRYEQYFGPGTRLTVT.

The chain joins TRBV29-1 to TRBJ1-3; D gene unclear. The CDR3 extends over 14 amino acids. Germline loops: CDR1 SQVTM, CDR2 ANQGSEA. V lost 4 bases, J lost 4 bases, and 14 bases lay in between. CDR3 DNA: TGCAGCGTTGGAGCGAGGGCGGAGGGAAACACCATATATTTT. As protein: CSVGARAEGNTIYF.

A word on this clone: Different DNA sequences within this sample yield the same CDR3. The chain couples TRBV27 to TRBJ1-1, with no clear D. Germline values: CDR1 MNHEY, CDR2 SMNVEV (reference sequence). V was shortened by 3 bases and J by 1 base, with 6 bases between the two germline ends. This CDR3 has 13 residues. CDR3 nucleotides: TGTGCCAGCAGTTTTTCCCAGAACACTGAAGCTTTCTTT. Its translation is CASSFSQNTEAFF.

The chain couples TRBV7-6 to TRBJ2-2, with D possibly TRBD1 on 5 matching bases. Germline lookup yields CDR1 SGHVS and CDR2 FNYEAQ. V shed 1 base and J shed 7 bases, with 7 bases lying between them. This CDR3 contains 13 residues. CDR3 sequence: CASSLGGGGELFF. The CDR3 nucleotides are TGTGCCAGCAGCTTAGGGGGCGGCGGGGAGCTGTTTTTT.